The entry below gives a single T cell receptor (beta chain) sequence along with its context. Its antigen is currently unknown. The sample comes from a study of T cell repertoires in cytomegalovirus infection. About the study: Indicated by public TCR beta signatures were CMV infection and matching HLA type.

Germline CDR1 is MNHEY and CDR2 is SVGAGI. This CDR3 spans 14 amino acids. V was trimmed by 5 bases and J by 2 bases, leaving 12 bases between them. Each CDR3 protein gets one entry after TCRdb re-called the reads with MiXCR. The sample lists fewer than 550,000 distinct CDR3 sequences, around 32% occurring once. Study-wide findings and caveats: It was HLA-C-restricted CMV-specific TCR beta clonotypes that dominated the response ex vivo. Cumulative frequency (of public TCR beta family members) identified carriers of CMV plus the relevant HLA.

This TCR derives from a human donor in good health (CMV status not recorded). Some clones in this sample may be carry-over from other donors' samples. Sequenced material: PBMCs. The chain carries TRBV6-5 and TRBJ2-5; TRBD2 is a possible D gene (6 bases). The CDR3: CASSRLATQETQYF. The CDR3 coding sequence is TGTGCCAGCAGTCGTCTAGCGACTCAAGAGACCCAGTACTTC.